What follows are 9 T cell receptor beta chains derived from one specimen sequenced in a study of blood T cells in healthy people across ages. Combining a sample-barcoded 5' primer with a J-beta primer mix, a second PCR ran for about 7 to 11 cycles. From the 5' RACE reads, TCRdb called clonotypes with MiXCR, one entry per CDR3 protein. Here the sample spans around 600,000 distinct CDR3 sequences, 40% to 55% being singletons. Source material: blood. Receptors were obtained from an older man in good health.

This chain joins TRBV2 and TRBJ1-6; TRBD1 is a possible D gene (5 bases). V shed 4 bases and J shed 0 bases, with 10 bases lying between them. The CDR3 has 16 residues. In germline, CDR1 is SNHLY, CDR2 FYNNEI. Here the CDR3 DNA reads TGTGCCAGCAGTGCGACAGCAGGCTCCTATAATTCACCCCTCCACTTT. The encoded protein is CASSATAGSYNSPLHF.

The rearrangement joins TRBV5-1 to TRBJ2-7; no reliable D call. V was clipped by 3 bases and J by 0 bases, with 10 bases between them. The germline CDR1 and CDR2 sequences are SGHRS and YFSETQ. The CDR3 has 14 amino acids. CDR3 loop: CASSSNLDSYEQYF. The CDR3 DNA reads TGCGCCAGCAGCTCGAACTTGGACTCCTACGAGCAGTACTTC. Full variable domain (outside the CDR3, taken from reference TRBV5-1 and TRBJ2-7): KAGVTQTPRYLIKTRGQQVTLSCSPISGHRSVSWYQQTPGQGLQFLFEYFSETQRNKGNFPGRFSGRQFSNSRSEMNVSTLELGDSALYLCASSSNLDSYEQYFGPGTRLTVT.

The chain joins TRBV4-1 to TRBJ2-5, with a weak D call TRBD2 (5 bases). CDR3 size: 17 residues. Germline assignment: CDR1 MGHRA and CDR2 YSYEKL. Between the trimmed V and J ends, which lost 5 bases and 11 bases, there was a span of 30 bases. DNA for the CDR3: TGCGCCAGCAGCGACGCCCCTAGCCCCGATCCCTACAATGAGCAGTACTTC. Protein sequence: CASSDAPSPDPYNEQYF.

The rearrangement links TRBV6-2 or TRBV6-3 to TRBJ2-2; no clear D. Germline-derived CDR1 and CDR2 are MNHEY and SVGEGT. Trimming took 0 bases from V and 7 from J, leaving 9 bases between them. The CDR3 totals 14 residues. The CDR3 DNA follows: TGTGCCAGCAGTTACTCGAGCAGTCGCGGGGAGCTGTTTTTT. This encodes CASSYSSSRGELFF.

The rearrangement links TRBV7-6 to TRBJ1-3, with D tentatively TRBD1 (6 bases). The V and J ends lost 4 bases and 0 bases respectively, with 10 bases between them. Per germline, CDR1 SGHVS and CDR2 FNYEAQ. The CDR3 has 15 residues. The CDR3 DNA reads TGTGCCAGCAGCTGGACAGATAACTCTGGAAACACCATATATTTT. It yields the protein CASSWTDNSGNTIYF.

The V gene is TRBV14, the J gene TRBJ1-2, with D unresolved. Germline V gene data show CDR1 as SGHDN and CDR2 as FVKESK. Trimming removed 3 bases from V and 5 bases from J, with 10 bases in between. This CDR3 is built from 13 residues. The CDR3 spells CASSQAQRYGYTF. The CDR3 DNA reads TGTGCCAGCAGCCAGGCCCAGCGGTATGGCTACACCTTC.

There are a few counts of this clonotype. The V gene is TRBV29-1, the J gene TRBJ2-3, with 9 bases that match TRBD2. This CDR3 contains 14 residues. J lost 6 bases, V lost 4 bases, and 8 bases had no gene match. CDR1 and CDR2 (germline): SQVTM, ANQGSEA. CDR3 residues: CSVVGGGARDTQYF. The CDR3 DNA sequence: TGCAGCGTTGTCGGCGGGGGGGCCAGGGATACGCAGTATTTT.

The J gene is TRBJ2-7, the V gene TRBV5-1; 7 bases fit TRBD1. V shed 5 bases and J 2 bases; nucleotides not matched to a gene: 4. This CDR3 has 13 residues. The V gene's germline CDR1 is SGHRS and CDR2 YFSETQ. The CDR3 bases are TGCGCCAGCAGTACAGGGGCGGCCTACGAGCAGTACTTC. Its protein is CASSTGAAYEQYF.

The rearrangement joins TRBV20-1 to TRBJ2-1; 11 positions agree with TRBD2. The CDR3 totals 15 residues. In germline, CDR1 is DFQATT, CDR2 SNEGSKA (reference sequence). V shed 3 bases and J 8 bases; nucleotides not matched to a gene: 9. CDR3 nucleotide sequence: TGCAGTGCTAGTCCGCTAGCGGGAGGATTCGATGAGCAGTTCTTC. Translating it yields CSASPLAGGFDEQFF.